This T cell receptor beta chain was documented in a study of T cell changes during pregnancy in multiple sclerosis. Libraries were prepared by immunoSEQ multiplex PCR; TCRdb keeps only in-frame clonotypes and omits some of them. The sample yields around 48,000 clones, approximately 92% seen once. The CDR3 length is 13 residues. Germline CDR1 reads MDHEN; CDR2 reads SYDVKM. The V gene lost 3 bases and the J gene lost 2 bases, with 8 bases spanning the gap. The sample consisted of CD4+ T cells from peripheral blood mononuclear cells, taken in the second trimester of pregnancy. The V call is TRBV28, the J call TRBJ2-7, with a weak D call TRBD2 (6 bases). This clonotype was sampled from a female donor in good health, enrolled as a control in a pregnancy study. The CDR3 reads CASSLRGAYEQYF. CDR3 in DNA: TGTGCCAGCAGTTTGCGGGGAGCCTACGAGCAGTACTTC.